The clone carrying this T cell receptor beta chain has just one count. Its antigen is as yet unknown. This record belongs to a study of shared clonotypes between healthy human individuals. Whole-study findings and limits: Compared with memory subsets, naive subsets generally had larger estimated richness. Clonotypes not shared had lower generation probabilities than those common to all four donors.

Recent vaccinations or acute infections were absent in the healthy HIV-negative adult donors. Produced via immunoSEQ multiplex PCR; TCRdb's table is partial and in-frame only. The sample shows around 1.6 million clones, 95% to 99% of them seen only once. The V gene's germline CDR1 is SGHNT and CDR2 YYREEE (reference sequence). The CDR3 has 15 amino acids. With 4 bases clipped from V and 6 bases from J, the junction kept 3 bases outside the gene matches. The sample taken for sequencing was naive CD4+ T cells sorted from blood. Subset defined: CD45RA+ positively selected. This clonotype originated in a man younger than 45 in good health. The V and J genes are TRBV5-4 and TRBJ2-3; 15 bases are shared with TRBD2. CDR3 sequence: CASSPGTSGRDTQYF. Here the CDR3 DNA reads TGTGCCAGCAGCCCCGGGACTAGCGGGAGGGATACGCAGTATTTT.